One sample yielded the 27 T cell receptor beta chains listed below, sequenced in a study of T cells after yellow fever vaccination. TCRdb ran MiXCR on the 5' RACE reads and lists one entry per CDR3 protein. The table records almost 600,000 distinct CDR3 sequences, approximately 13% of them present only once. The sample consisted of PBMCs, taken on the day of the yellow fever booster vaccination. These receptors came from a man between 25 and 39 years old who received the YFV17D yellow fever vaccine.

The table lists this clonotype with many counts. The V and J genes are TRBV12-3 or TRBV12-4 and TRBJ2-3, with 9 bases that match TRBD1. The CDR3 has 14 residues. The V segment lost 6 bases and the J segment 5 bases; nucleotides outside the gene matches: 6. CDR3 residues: CASSPGTGRDTQYF. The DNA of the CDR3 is TGTGCCAGCAGCCCCGGGACAGGGAGAGATACGCAGTATTTT.

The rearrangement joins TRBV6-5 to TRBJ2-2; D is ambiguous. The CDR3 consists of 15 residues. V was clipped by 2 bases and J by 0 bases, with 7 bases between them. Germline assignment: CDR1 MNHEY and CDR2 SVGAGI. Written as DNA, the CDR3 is TGTGCCAGCAGTTACAAATGGCCGAACACCGGGGAGCTGTTTTTT. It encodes CASSYKWPNTGELFF.

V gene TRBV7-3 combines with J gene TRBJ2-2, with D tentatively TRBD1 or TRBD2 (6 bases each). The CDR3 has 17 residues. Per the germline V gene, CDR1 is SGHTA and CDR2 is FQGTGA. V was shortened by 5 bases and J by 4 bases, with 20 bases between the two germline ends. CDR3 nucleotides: TGTGCCAGCAGCCCCTCGCTGGGGGGCCGTGGCACCGGGGAGCTGTTTTTT. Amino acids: CASSPSLGGRGTGELFF.

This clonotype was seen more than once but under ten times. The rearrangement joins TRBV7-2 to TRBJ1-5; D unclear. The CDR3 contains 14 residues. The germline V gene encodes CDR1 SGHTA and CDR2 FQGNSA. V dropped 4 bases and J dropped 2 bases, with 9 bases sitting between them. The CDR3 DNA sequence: TGTGCCAGCAGCTGGTCCTTTGGCAATCAGCCCCAGCATTTT. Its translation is CASSWSFGNQPQHF. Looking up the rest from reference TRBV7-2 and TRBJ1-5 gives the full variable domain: GAGVSQSPSNKVTEKGKDVELRCDPISGHTALYWYRQSLGQGLEFLIYFQGNSAPDKSGLPSDRFSAERTGGSVSTLTIQRTQQEDSAVYLCASSWSFGNQPQHFGDGTRLSIL.

The CDR3 reads CASSGDRERKDTQYF. DNA for the CDR3: TGCGCCAGCAGCGGGGACAGGGAAAGAAAAGATACGCAGTATTTT. The J gene is TRBJ2-3, the V gene TRBV5-1, with 9 positions matching TRBD1. The germline V gene has CDR1 SGHRS and CDR2 YFSETQ. Trimming at V came to 4 bases and at J to 5 bases, leaving 8 bases not matched to a gene. The CDR3 is 15 amino acids.

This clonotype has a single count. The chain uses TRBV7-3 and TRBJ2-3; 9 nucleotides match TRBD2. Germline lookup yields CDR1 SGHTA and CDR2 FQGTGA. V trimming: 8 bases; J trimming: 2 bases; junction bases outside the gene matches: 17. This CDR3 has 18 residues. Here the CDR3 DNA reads TGTGCCAGCTGTTTTAAGCGGGAGGCCCGGGAGCCCACAGATACGCAGTATTTT. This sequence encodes CASCFKREAREPTDTQYF.

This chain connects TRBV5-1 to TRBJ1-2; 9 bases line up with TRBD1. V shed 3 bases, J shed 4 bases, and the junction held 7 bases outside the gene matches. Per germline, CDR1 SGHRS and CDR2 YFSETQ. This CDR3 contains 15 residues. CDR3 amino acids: CASSSGTGYGYGYTF. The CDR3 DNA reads TGCGCCAGCAGCTCCGGGACAGGGTATGGCTATGGCTACACCTTC.

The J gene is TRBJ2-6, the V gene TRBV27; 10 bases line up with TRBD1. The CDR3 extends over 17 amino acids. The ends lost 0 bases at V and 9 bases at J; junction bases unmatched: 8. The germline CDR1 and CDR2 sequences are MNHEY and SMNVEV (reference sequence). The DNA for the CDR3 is TGTGCCAGCAGTTTATCGCCCTTCCGGGACAGGGGCAACGTCCTGACTTTC. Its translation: CASSLSPFRDRGNVLTF.

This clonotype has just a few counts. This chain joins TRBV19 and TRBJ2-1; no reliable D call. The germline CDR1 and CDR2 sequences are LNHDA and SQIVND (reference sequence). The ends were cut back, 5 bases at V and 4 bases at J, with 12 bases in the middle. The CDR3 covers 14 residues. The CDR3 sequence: CASSLPKAYNEQFF. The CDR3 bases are TGTGCCAGTAGTTTGCCCAAGGCTTACAATGAGCAGTTCTTC.

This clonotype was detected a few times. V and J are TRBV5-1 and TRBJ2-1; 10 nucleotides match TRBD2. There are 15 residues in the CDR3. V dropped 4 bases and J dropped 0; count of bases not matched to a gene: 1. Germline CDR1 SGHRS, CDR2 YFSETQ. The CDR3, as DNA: TGCGCCAGCAGCACTAGCGGGGACTCCTACAATGAGCAGTTCTTC. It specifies CASSTSGDSYNEQFF.

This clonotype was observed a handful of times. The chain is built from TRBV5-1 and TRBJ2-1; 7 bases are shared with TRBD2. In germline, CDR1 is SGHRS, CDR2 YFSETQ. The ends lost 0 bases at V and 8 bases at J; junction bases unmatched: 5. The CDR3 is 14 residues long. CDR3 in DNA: TGCGCCAGCAGCTTGGCCTACAGCGGGGATGAGCAGTTCTTC. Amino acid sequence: CASSLAYSGDEQFF.

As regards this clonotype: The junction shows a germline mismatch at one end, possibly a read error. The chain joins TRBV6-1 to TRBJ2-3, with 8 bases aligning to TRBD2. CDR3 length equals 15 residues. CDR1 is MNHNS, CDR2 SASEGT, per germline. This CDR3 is CASREAGAPADTQYF. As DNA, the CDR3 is TGTGCCAGCAGAGAAGCGGGAGCCCCGGCGGATACGCAGTATTTT.

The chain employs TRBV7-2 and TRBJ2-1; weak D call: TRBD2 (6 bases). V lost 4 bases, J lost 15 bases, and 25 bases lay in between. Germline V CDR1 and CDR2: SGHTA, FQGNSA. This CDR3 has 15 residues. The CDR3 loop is CASSYGMDYQGLPFF. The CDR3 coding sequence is TGTGCCAGCAGCTACGGCATGGACTACCAGGGCCTGCCGTTCTTC. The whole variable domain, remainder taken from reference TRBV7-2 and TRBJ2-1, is GAGVSQSPSNKVTEKGKDVELRCDPISGHTALYWYRQSLGQGLEFLIYFQGNSAPDKSGLPSDRFSAERTGGSVSTLTIQRTQQEDSAVYLCASSYGMDYQGLPFFGPGTRLTVL.

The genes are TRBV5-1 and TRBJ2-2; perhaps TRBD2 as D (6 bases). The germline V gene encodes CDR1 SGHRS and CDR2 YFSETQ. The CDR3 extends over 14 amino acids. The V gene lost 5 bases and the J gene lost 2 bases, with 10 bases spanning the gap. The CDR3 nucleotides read TGCGCCAGCAGGGGTAGCGGCAACACCGGGGAGCTGTTTTTT. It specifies CASRGSGNTGELFF.

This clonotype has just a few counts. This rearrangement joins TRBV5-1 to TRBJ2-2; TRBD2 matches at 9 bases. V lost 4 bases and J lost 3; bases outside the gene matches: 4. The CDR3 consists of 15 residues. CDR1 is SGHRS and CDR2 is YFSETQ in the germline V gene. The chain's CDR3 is CASSISGSDTGELFF. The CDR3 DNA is TGCGCCAGCAGCATTAGCGGGAGTGACACCGGGGAGCTGTTTTTT. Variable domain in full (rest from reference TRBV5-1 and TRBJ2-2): KAGVTQTPRYLIKTRGQQVTLSCSPISGHRSVSWYQQTPGQGLQFLFEYFSETQRNKGNFPGRFSGRQFSNSRSEMNVSTLELGDSALYLCASSISGSDTGELFFGEGSRLTVL.

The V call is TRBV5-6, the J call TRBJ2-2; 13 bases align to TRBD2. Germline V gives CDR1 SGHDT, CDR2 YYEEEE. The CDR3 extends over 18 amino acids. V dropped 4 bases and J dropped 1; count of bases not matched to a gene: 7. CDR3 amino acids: CASSRRTSGSGNTGELFF. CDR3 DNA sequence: TGTGCCAGCAGCCGTCGGACTAGCGGGAGTGGGAACACCGGGGAGCTGTTTTTT.

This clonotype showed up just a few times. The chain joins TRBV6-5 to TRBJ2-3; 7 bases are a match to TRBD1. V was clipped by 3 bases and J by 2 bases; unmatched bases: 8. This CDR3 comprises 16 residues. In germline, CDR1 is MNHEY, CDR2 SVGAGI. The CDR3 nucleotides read TGTGCCAGCAGTTATTTCAAGGGGGCAAACACAGATACGCAGTATTTT. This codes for CASSYFKGANTDTQYF.

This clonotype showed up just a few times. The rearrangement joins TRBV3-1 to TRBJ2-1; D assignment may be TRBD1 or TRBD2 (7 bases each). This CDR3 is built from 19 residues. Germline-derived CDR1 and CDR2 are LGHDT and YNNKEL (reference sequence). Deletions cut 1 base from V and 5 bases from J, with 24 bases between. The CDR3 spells CASSQAQGGYSGPHNEQFF. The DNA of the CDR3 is TGTGCCAGCAGCCAAGCCCAGGGGGGGTATTCCGGCCCGCACAATGAGCAGTTCTTC.

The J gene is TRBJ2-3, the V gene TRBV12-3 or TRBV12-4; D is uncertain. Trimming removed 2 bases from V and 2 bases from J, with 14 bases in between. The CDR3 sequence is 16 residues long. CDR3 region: CASSLKGAWFTDTQYF. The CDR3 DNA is TGTGCCAGCAGTTTAAAGGGTGCCTGGTTCACAGATACGCAGTATTTT.

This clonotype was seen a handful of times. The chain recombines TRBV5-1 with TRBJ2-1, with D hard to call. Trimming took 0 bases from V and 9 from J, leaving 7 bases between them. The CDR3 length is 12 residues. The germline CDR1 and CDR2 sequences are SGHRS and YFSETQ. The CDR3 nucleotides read TGCGCCAGCAGCTTGGATGCCGGTGAGCAGTTCTTC. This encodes CASSLDAGEQFF.

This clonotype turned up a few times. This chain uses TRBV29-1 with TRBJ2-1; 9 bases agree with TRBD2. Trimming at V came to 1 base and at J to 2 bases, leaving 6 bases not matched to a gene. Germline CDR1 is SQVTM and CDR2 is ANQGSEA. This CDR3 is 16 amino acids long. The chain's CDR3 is CSVEVGIAGAYNEQFF. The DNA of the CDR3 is TGCAGCGTTGAAGTGGGGATAGCGGGAGCCTACAATGAGCAGTTCTTC.

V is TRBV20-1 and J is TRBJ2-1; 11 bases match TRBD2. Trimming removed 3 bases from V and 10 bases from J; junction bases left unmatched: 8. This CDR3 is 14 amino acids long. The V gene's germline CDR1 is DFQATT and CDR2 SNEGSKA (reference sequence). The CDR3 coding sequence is TGCAGTGCTAGGCGCGTAGCGGGAGGGCCCGAGCAGTTCTTC. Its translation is CSARRVAGGPEQFF.

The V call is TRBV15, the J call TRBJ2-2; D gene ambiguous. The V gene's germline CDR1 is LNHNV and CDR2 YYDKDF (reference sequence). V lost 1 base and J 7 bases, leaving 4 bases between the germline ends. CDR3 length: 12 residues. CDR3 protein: CATSRAGGELFF. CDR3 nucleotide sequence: TGTGCCACCAGCAGAGCGGGCGGGGAGCTGTTTTTT.

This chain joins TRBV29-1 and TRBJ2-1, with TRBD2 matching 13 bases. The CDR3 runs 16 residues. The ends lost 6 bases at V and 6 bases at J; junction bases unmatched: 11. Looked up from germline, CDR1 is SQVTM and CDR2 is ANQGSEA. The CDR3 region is CSVGKRLAGGSNEQFF. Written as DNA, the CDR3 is TGCAGCGTGGGGAAGCGACTAGCGGGAGGAAGCAATGAGCAGTTCTTC.

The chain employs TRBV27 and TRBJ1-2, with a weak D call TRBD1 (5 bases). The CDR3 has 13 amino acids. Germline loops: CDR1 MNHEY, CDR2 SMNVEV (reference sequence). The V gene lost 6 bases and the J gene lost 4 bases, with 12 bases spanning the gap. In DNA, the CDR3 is TGTGCCAGCAGACTGGGGGTCCTCTATGGCTACACCTTC. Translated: CASRLGVLYGYTF.

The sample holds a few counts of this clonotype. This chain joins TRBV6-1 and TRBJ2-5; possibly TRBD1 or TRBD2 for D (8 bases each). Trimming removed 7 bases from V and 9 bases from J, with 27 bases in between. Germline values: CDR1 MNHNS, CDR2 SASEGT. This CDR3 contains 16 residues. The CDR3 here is CASTPQGAGGFDPQYF. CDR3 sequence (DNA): TGTGCCAGCACCCCTCAGGGGGCGGGAGGTTTTGATCCCCAGTACTTC.

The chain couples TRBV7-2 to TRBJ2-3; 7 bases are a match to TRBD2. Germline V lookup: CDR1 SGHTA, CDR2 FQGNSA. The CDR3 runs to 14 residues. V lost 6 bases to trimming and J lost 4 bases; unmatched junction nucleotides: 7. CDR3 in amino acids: CASRREPGADTQYF. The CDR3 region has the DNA TGTGCCAGCAGGCGGGAGCCTGGGGCAGATACGCAGTATTTT. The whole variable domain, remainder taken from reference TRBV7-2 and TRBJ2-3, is GAGVSQSPSNKVTEKGKDVELRCDPISGHTALYWYRQSLGQGLEFLIYFQGNSAPDKSGLPSDRFSAERTGGSVSTLTIQRTQQEDSAVYLCASRREPGADTQYFGPGTRLTVL.